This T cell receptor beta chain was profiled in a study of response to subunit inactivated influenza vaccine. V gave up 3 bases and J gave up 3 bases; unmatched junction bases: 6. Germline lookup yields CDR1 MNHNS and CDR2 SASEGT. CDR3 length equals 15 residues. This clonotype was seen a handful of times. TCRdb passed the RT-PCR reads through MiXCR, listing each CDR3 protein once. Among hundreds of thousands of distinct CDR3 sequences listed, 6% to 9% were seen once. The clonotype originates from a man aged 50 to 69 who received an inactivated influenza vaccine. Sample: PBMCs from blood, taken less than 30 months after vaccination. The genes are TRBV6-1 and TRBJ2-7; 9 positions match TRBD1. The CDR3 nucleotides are TGTGCCAGCAGTGAGGGCGGGACAGGGATCTACGAGCAGTACTTC. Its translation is CASSEGGTGIYEQYF.